These T cell receptor beta chains were read from a single sample in a study of cytotoxic CD8 clonotypes in ibrutinib-treated CLL. Method: immunoSEQ multiplex PCR; TCRdb's copy keeps in-frame clones and lacks some. The sample yields about 330,000 clones, around 66% seen once. Material: PBMCs, obtained after 36 months of ibrutinib treatment. These receptors originate from a human donor with chronic lymphocytic leukemia. The CDR3 runs from the conserved cysteine through the conserved F or W. The D gene is left open where the match is weak. Size is stated for part of the rows, as once, few or many counts, or as a class when the clone is expanded.

-	TRBV11-2	-	TRBJ1-3	TGTGCCAGCAGCTGGGGCACCACACATTTATATTTT	CASSWGTTHLYF
-	TRBV2	-	TRBJ1-5	TGTGCCAGCAGTGTCGCAGTGAGCAATCAGCCCCAGCATTTT	CASSVAVSNQPQHF
-	TRBV18	-	TRBJ2-7	TGTGCCAGCTCCCCTTCCCAAAACAATTACGAGCAGTACTTC	CASSPSQNNYEQYF
few	TRBV7-3	TRBD1	TRBJ1-1	TGTGCCAGCAGCCCGACAGGGAGGGGGGCTGAAGCTTTCTTT	CASSPTGRGAEAFF
-	TRBV6-1	-	TRBJ1-1	TGTGCCAGCAGTGGCCGCAGACTTACGAACACTGAAGCTTTCTTT	CASSGRRLTNTEAFF
once	TRBV10-3	-	TRBJ1-5	TGTGCCATCAGTGAAGGATATGGGGGTGGCAATCAGCCCCAGCATTTT	CAISEGYGGGNQPQHF
-	TRBV10-2	TRBD1	TRBJ2-6	TGCGCCAGCAGTGACCTCGGGACAGGAGTCTCTGGGGCCAACGTCCTGACTTTC	CASSDLGTGVSGANVLTF
few	TRBV7-8	-	TRBJ2-5	TGTGCCAGCAGCTTAGGAGGGCAACAGACCCAGTACTTC	CASSLGGQQTQYF
-	TRBV7-9	-	TRBJ2-7	TGTGCCAGCAGCCCTACTTCCGGGAAACCCTCCGAGCAGTACTTC	CASSPTSGKPSEQYF
few	TRBV5-6	-	TRBJ2-7	TGTGCCAGCAGCTCGGGATACTCCTACGAGCAGTACTTC	CASSSGYSYEQYF
-	TRBV29-1	-	TRBJ1-1	TGCAGCGCCCTTAGTCGGCAGAGGAACACTGAAGCTTTCTTT	CSALSRQRNTEAFF
few	TRBV29-1	-	TRBJ2-3	TGCAGCGTTGAAGAGGGGGAAGATACGCAGTATTTT	CSVEEGEDTQYF
few	TRBV29-1	-	TRBJ2-1	TGCAGCGTGGTGTCCGGGTTCGTCTCTGAGCAGTTCTTC	CSVVSGFVSEQFF
once	TRBV5-4	TRBD2	TRBJ2-5	TGTGCCGCTAGCGGGGCCCACAGGGAGACCCAGTACTTC	CAASGAHRETQYF
-	TRBV9	-	TRBJ2-2	TGTGCCAGCAGCGTGGGTTGGGGCTCCGGGGAGCTGTTTTTT	CASSVGWGSGELFF
-	TRBV9	-	TRBJ1-4	TGTGCCAGCAGCTCCCAGGCTGTACCTGCAACTAATGAAAAACTGTTTTTT	CASSSQAVPATNEKLFF
-	TRBV5-1	TRBD1	TRBJ2-7	TGCGCCAGCAGCTCCGCCGGGACAGGGAAGAGGGGCGAGCAGTACTTC	CASSSAGTGKRGEQYF
-	TRBV4-1	-	TRBJ2-2	TGCGCCAGCAGCCAAGGGTGGGGGCGCGATGTCGGGGAGCTGTTTTTT	CASSQGWGRDVGELFF
-	TRBV27	-	TRBJ1-1	TGTGCCAGCAGAAAGGGACCTATGAACACTGAAGCTTTCTTT	CASRKGPMNTEAFF
-	TRBV6-6	-	TRBJ1-2	TGTGCCAGCAGTTTGGTCGGAGGCTACACCTTC	CASSLVGGYTF
few	TRBV28	-	TRBJ1-2	TGTGCCAGCAGTTTACAGGGAGGCTATGGCTACACCTTC	CASSLQGGYGYTF
few	TRBV14	-	TRBJ2-7	TGTGCCAGCAGCCAAGCCTACGAGCAGTACTTC	CASSQAYEQYF
-	TRBV4-2	TRBD1	TRBJ2-3	TGTGCCAGCAGCCAAGGGGACAGGACTTTCACAGATACGCAGTATTTT	CASSQGDRTFTDTQYF
few	TRBV6-5	TRBD2	TRBJ2-3	TGTGCCAGCAGCTCTGGGACTAGAACAGATACGCAGTATTTT	CASSSGTRTDTQYF
few	TRBV28	-	TRBJ1-2	TGTGCCAGCAGCAAAGTAGTGAAGGGCTACACCTTC	CASSKVVKGYTF
-	TRBV5-4	-	TRBJ1-4	TGTGCCAGCAGCTTGGGACTTGGGGGGGAAAAACTGTTTTTT	CASSLGLGGEKLFF
few	TRBV5-6	TRBD1	TRBJ1-6	TGTGCCAGCGGGACAGGACAGGGTTTCGATAATTCACCCCTCCACTTT	CASGTGQGFDNSPLHF
-	TRBV2	TRBD2	TRBJ2-1	TGTGCCAGCAGAGCATCTAGCGGGGGGACCGATGAGCAGTTCTTC	CASRASSGGTDEQFF
-	TRBV5-6	TRBD2	TRBJ2-1	TGTGCCAGCAGCCTCAGCGGGAGCTCCTACAATGAGCAGTTCTTC	CASSLSGSSYNEQFF
-	TRBV27	-	TRBJ2-3	TGTGCCAGCAGTCCCTTTGGAGCGAGCACAGATACGCAGTATTTT	CASSPFGASTDTQYF
few	TRBV5-1	TRBD2	TRBJ2-7	TGCGCCAGCAGTTTATTTCGGACTAGCGGGAGGGCCTACGAGCAGTACTTC	CASSLFRTSGRAYEQYF
-	TRBV4-1	-	TRBJ2-1	TGCGCCAGCAGCCAAGAGGCAGGGAGTGAGCAGTTCTTC	CASSQEAGSEQFF
-	TRBV6-6	-	TRBJ2-7	TGTGCCAGCACCATATTAGGGGGTTACGAGCAGTACTTC	CASTILGGYEQYF
-	TRBV9	-	TRBJ2-3	TGTGCCAGCAGCGTATTGGGGCCAGATACGCAGTATTTT	CASSVLGPDTQYF
-	TRBV29-1	-	TRBJ2-2	TGCAGCGTTGAATTGGGTAGCGGAACGGTGGGCACCGGGGAGCTGTTTTTT	CSVELGSGTVGTGELFF
once	TRBV6-5	TRBD1	TRBJ1-2	TGTGCCAGCAGTGGGACAGGGGGCTCTAACTATGGCTACACCTTC	CASSGTGGSNYGYTF
once	TRBV21-1	-	TRBJ2-7	TGTGCCAGCAGCATCACCTTCGCGGGGGCTAGCTACGAGCAGTACTTC	CASSITFAGASYEQYF
-	TRBV19	-	TRBJ2-3	TGTGCCAGTAGTATTAGGGGGGCCATCCCAGATACGCAGTATTTT	CASSIRGAIPDTQYF
-	TRBV6-5	-	TRBJ2-2	TGTGCCAGCAGTACGCTACGGGGTCCTGGGGTGGAGCTGTTTTTT	CASSTLRGPGVELFF
few	TRBV28	-	TRBJ2-2	TGTGCCACTTACACAAACACTCCCGGGTACACCGGGGAGCTGTTTTTT	CATYTNTPGYTGELFF
-	TRBV7-7	TRBD2	TRBJ2-1	TGTGCCAGCAGCATCGGGACTAGCGGCTCCAATGAGCAGTTCTTC	CASSIGTSGSNEQFF
-	TRBV7-2	TRBD1	TRBJ2-5	TGTGCCAGCAGCTTAGATCTCCGCGGGACAGGGGGCTACCGAGAGACCCAGTACTTC	CASSLDLRGTGGYRETQYF
-	TRBV11-2	-	TRBJ1-1	TGTGCCAGCAGCTCGGCAGGGAGGACTGAAGCTTTCTTT	CASSSAGRTEAFF
-	TRBV6-5	-	TRBJ2-3	TGTGCCACAGTCGGTCCCTCTAGCACAGATACGCAGTATTTT	CATVGPSSTDTQYF